This passage covers 23 T cell receptor beta chains from one sample sequenced in a study of T cell responses to AZD1222 COVID-19 vaccine. Measured with immunoSEQ multiplex PCR; TCRdb has only the in-frame clones, and not every one. The data hold about 140,000 clones, with over 85% observed a single time. The specimen comprised peripheral blood, sampled on day 0 of AZD1222 vaccination. The receptors were gathered from an adult in good health.

V is TRBV28 and J is TRBJ2-1, with a weak D call TRBD1 (5 bases). CDR1 is MDHEN and CDR2 is SYDVKM in the germline V gene. The CDR3 runs to 16 residues. Trimming removed 4 bases from V and 0 bases from J, with 13 bases in between. Here the CDR3 DNA reads TGTGCCAGCAGTTCCAGGGTCGCGAGCTCCTACAATGAGCAGTTCTTC. This codes for CASSSRVASSYNEQFF.

The rearrangement uses TRBV18 and TRBJ1-3; no definite D call. Trimming shortened V by 6 bases and J by 4 bases, and 19 bases separated the two germline ends. Germline CDR1 and CDR2: KGHSH and LQKENI. This CDR3 comprises 16 residues. CDR3 residues: CASSPTWESWGNTIYF. DNA for the CDR3: TGTGCCAGCTCCCCGACGTGGGAATCGTGGGGAAACACCATATATTTT.

The chain couples TRBV6-5 to TRBJ1-6, with 9 bases lining up with TRBD1. The CDR3 runs 15 residues. From germline, CDR1 is MNHEY and CDR2 SVGAGI. V was pared by 4 bases and J by 10 bases, with 8 bases of the junction left unmatched. The CDR3 DNA reads TGTGCCAGCAGTTTGGGGGACAGGGTCGAATCACCCCTCCACTTT. Residues: CASSLGDRVESPLHF.

A single count supports this clone. The genes are TRBV19 and TRBJ2-1, with unresolved D. The germline V gene encodes CDR1 LNHDA and CDR2 SQIVND (reference sequence). V lost 5 bases, J lost 0 bases, and 14 bases lay in between. This CDR3 spans 16 amino acids. The CDR3 DNA sequence: TGTGCCAGTAGTCCCCTGAGTGGGAACTCCTACAATGAGCAGTTCTTC. Its translation: CASSPLSGNSYNEQFF.

The rearrangement joins TRBV18 to TRBJ1-2; the D is unclear. This CDR3 spans 14 amino acids. Trimming took 0 bases from V and 8 from J, leaving 13 bases between them. Germline CDR1 is KGHSH and CDR2 is LQKENI. The CDR3: CASSPPRVTDGYTF. The DNA of the CDR3 is TGTGCCAGCTCACCACCGAGGGTAACAGACGGCTACACCTTC.

The rearrangement uses TRBV28 and TRBJ1-3; unclear D gene. Trimming pared 11 bases from V and 4 bases from J, leaving 9 bases between. Germline loops: CDR1 MDHEN, CDR2 SYDVKM. The CDR3 extends over 11 amino acids. CDR3 sequence: CAGFRGNTIYF. The CDR3 DNA reads as TGTGCCGGTTTCAGGGGAAACACCATATATTTT.

The genes are TRBV27 and TRBJ2-2, with a weak D call TRBD2 (5 bases). The V gene's germline CDR1 is MNHEY and CDR2 SMNVEV (reference sequence). The CDR3 is 15 residues long. The V end lost 5 bases, the J end lost 3 bases, and 13 bases lay between the germline ends. CDR3 DNA: TGTGCCAGCAGTCCCTCGGGGTGGGACACCGGGGAGCTGTTTTTT. Protein product: CASSPSGWDTGELFF.

The genes are TRBV19 and TRBJ1-5; TRBD1 agrees at 7 bases. Germline CDR1 is LNHDA and CDR2 is SQIVND (reference sequence). CDR3 length: 17 amino acids. The trim removed 5 bases at V and 0 bases at J, leaving 10 bases unmatched. The CDR3 region is CASSFPRTGFSNQPQHF. As DNA, the CDR3 is TGTGCCAGTAGTTTTCCCAGGACAGGTTTTAGCAATCAGCCCCAGCATTTT.

J is TRBJ1-6 and V is TRBV24-1; D is unclear. This CDR3 comprises 12 residues. Trimming cost V 2 bases and J 10 bases, with 5 bases left between them. CDR1 KGHDR and CDR2 SFDVKD come from the germline V gene. The CDR3, as DNA: TGTGCCACCAGTGATTCGGAATCACCCCTCCACTTT. It encodes CATSDSESPLHF.

DNA for the CDR3: TGTGCCAGCTGGACAGGGGGAAACTCTGGAAACACCATATATTTT. Protein: CASWTGGNSGNTIYF. The rearrangement joins TRBV2 to TRBJ1-3, with 10 bases that match TRBD1. Germline V lookup: CDR1 SNHLY, CDR2 FYNNEI. The CDR3 has 15 amino acids. V was clipped by 8 bases and J by 0 bases; unmatched bases: 4.

This chain connects TRBV12-1 to TRBJ2-2; the D call in the table, TRBD2, was not verified against the DNA. TRBV12-1 is a listed pseudogene. CDR3 length: 20 residues. CDR3 protein: CASSPGKGLAGGADTGELFF. CDR3 sequence (DNA): TGTGCCAGCAGCCCAGGAAAAGGACTAGCGGGAGGTGCGGACACCGGGGAGCTGTTTTTT.

The rearrangement joins TRBV7-9 to TRBJ1-2, with 12 bases matching TRBD1. Germline V gene lookup returns CDR1 SEHNR and CDR2 FQNEAQ (reference sequence). The J segment lost 4 bases and the V segment lost 3 bases, leaving 3 bases of the junction unmatched. The CDR3 has 15 residues. The CDR3: CASSLGQGAVYGYTF. For the CDR3, the DNA is TGTGCCAGCAGCTTGGGACAGGGGGCCGTCTATGGCTACACCTTC.

The chain couples TRBV3-1 (or the pseudogene TRBV3-2) to TRBJ2-5; maybe TRBD2 (6 bases). CDR3 length equals 14 residues. V was shortened by 1 base and J by 4 bases, with 10 bases between the two germline ends. Germline V gene lookup returns CDR1 LGHDT and CDR2 YNNKEL (reference sequence). CDR3 nucleotides: TGTGCCAGCAGCCAAGCGGCCGGGGGAGAGACCCAGTACTTC. This translates into CASSQAAGGETQYF.

This chain joins TRBV27 and TRBJ1-2; TRBD1 matches at 8 bases. Germline assignment: CDR1 MNHEY and CDR2 SMNVEV (reference sequence). The CDR3 loop spans 15 amino acids. Trimming at V came to 6 bases and at J to 0 bases, leaving 6 bases not matched to a gene. The CDR3 DNA follows: TGTGCCAGCAGACGGACAGGGCTGTCTAACTATGGCTACACCTTC. This gives the protein CASRRTGLSNYGYTF.

This clone was seen a single time. The chain combines TRBV28 with TRBJ1-5; TRBD1 aligns across 8 bases. V lost 5 bases and J lost 1; bases outside the gene matches: 10. The CDR3 runs to 17 residues. CDR1 and CDR2 (germline): MDHEN, SYDVKM. CDR3 loop: CASSTTRGRGSNQPQHF. CDR3 DNA sequence: TGTGCCAGCAGTACCACCAGGGGGCGCGGAAGCAATCAGCCCCAGCATTTT.

The chain recombines TRBV5-1 with TRBJ2-5; D is unresolved. Trimming took off 6 bases at V and 2 bases at J, with 5 bases between the two ends. The CDR3 extends over 11 amino acids. Germline assignment: CDR1 SGHRS and CDR2 YFSETQ. Written as DNA, the CDR3 is TGCGCCAGCACCCTACAAGAGACCCAGTACTTC. Protein product: CASTLQETQYF.

This clone was counted once. V is TRBV27 and J is TRBJ1-6; tentative D call: TRBD1 (6 bases). Germline V gives CDR1 MNHEY, CDR2 SMNVEV (reference sequence). V was clipped by 5 bases and J by 0 bases, with 23 bases between them. This CDR3 has 20 residues. CDR3 sequence (DNA): TGTGCCAGCAGTGTCTCGGGGGCTTTAACCGATAGCTCCTATAATTCACCCCTCCACTTT. Translating gives CASSVSGALTDSSYNSPLHF.

This chain joins TRBV24-1 and TRBJ1-2; D is undetermined. The CDR3 sequence is 18 residues long. Germline-derived CDR1 and CDR2 are KGHDR and SFDVKD. Trimming pared 1 base from V and 3 bases from J, leaving 20 bases between. For the CDR3, the DNA is TGTGCCACCAGTGATTTTCAAATGCGGGCCGGAGTCCACTATGGCTACACCTTC. It yields the protein CATSDFQMRAGVHYGYTF.

This rearrangement joins TRBV7-8 to TRBJ1-4; no clear D. The CDR3 covers 14 residues. Germline lookup yields CDR1 SGHVS and CDR2 FQNEAQ. Trimming shortened V by 5 bases and J by 7 bases, and 14 bases separated the two germline ends. The CDR3: CASSLGEGAEKLFF. CDR3 nucleotide sequence: TGTGCCAGCAGCCTAGGCGAGGGTGCTGAAAAACTGTTTTTT. The complete variable domain, with remaining parts taken from reference TRBV7-8 and TRBJ1-4, reads GAGVSQSPRYKVAKRGQDVALRCDPISGHVSLFWYQQALGQGPEFLTYFQNEAQLDKSGLPSDRFFAERPEGSVSTLKIQRTQQEDSAVYLCASSLGEGAEKLFFGSGTQLSVL.

The rearrangement uses TRBV28 and TRBJ1-1; no reliable D call. The CDR3 is 13 amino acids. V was clipped by 10 bases and J by 2 bases, with 14 bases between them. Per germline, CDR1 MDHEN and CDR2 SYDVKM. CDR3 loop: CATLRVVNTEAFF. The CDR3 nucleotides read TGTGCCACTCTCCGGGTGGTTAACACTGAAGCTTTCTTT.

The CDR3 sequence: CASSLDRGSTDTQYF. Written as DNA, the CDR3 is TGTGCCAGCAGCTTAGACCGCGGCAGCACAGATACGCAGTATTTT. The genes are TRBV7-6 and TRBJ2-3; D not resolved. Germline lookup yields CDR1 SGHVS and CDR2 FNYEAQ. The V end lost 1 base, the J end lost 0 bases, and 8 bases lay between the germline ends. The CDR3 contains 15 residues.

The chain has TRBV11-2 and TRBJ1-1; D might be TRBD1 (6 bases). V was shortened by 5 bases and J by 1 base, with 11 bases between the two germline ends. Germline CDR1 and CDR2: SGHAT and FQNNGV. There are 14 residues in the CDR3. CDR3 DNA: TGTGCCAGCAGCCTACCGGGACAGAACACTGAAGCTTTCTTT. As protein: CASSLPGQNTEAFF.

V and J are TRBV11-2 and TRBJ2-7; 13 bases fit TRBD2. CDR3 length: 16 residues. From germline, CDR1 is SGHAT and CDR2 FQNNGV. V was clipped by 5 bases and J by 2 bases; unmatched bases: 6. The CDR3, as DNA: TGTGCCAGCAGCACTCCGGGGACTAGCGGGACCTACGAGCAGTACTTC. As protein: CASSTPGTSGTYEQYF.